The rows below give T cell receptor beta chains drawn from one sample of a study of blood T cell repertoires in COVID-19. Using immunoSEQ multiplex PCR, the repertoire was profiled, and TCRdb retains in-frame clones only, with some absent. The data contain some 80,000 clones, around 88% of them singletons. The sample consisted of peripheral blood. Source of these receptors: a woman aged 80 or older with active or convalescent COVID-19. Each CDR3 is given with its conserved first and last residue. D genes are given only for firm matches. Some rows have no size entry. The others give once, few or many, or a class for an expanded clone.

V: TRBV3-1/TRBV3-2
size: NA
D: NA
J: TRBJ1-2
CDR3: CASSQGGTISGYTF
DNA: TGTGCCAGCAGCCAAGGTGGAACTATCTCTGGCTACACCTTC

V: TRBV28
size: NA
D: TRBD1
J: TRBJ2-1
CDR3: CASSLYQGAIYNEQFF
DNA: TGTGCCAGCAGTTTATATCAGGGGGCGATCTACAATGAGCAGTTCTTC

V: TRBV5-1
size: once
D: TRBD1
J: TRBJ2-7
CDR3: CASSLQGITYEQYF
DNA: TGCGCCAGCAGCTTACAGGGGATCACCTACGAGCAGTACTTC

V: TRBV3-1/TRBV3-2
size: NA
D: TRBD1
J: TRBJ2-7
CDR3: CASSPQGVTYEQYF
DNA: TGTGCCAGCAGCCCCCAGGGGGTAACCTACGAGCAGTACTTC

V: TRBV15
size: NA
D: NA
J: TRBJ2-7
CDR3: CATSRDGGTYEQYF
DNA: TGTGCCACCAGCAGAGACGGCGGGACCTACGAGCAGTACTTC

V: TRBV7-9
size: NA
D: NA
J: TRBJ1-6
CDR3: CASSLDGGTPSPLHF
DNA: TGTGCCAGCAGCTTAGATGGAGGGACGCCATCACCCCTCCACTTT

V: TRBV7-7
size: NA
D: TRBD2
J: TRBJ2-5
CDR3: CASSMGTANSGGQYF
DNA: TGTGCCAGCAGCATGGGGACCGCAAATTCGGGAGGCCAGTACTTC

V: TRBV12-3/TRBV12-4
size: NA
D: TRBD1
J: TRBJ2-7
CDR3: CASSLKGAGEQYF
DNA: TGTGCCAGCAGTTTAAAGGGGGCGGGCGAGCAGTACTTC

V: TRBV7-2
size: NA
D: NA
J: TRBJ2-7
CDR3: CASSLEQVSLEQYF
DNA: TGTGCCAGCAGCTTAGAACAGGTCAGTCTCGAGCAGTACTTC

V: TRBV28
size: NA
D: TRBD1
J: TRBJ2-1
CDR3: CASSHRSGQGYREQFF
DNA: TGTGCCAGCAGCCACCGAAGTGGACAGGGGTATCGGGAGCAGTTCTTC

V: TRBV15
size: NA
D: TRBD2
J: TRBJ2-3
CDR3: CATSRDMRLAGTDTQYF
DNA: TGTGCCACCAGCAGAGATATGAGACTAGCTGGCACAGATACGCAGTATTTT

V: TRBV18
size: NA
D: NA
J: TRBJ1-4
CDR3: CASSPAGRGNEKLFF
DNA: TGTGCCAGCTCACCAGCGGGCAGGGGTAATGAAAAACTGTTTTTT

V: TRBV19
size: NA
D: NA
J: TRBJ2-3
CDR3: CASSTQGFEDTQYF
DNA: TGTGCCAGTAGTACACAGGGCTTTGAAGATACGCAGTATTTT

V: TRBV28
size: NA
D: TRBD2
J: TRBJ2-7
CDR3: CASGLAGDLYEQYF
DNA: TGTGCCAGCGGGCTAGCGGGAGATCTTTACGAGCAGTACTTC

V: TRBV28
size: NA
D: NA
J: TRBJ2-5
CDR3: CATGATQYF
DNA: TGTGCCACAGGGGCGACCCAGTACTTC

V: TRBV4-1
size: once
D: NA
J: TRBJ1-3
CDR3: CASSQGRAFTSGNTIYF
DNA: TGCGCCAGCAGCCAAGGGCGGGCTTTTACCTCTGGAAACACCATATATTTT

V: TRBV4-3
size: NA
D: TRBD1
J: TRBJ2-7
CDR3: CASSPTGTGYHEQYF
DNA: TGCGCCAGCAGCCCAACCGGGACAGGGTACCACGAGCAGTACTTC

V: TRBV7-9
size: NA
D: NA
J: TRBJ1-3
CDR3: CASRPGPRGKISGNTIYF
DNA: TGTGCCAGCAGACCCGGACCCCGAGGGAAAATCTCTGGAAACACCATATATTTT

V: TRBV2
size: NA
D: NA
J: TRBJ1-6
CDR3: CASSGDSLGSPLHF
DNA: TGTGCCAGCAGTGGCGACAGCCTCGGCTCACCCCTCCACTTT

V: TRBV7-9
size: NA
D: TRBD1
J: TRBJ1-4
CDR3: CASSFRTGEKLFF
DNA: TGTGCCAGCAGCTTCCGGACAGGGGAAAAACTGTTTTTT

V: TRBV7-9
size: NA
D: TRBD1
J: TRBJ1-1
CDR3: CAGQDRNTEAFF
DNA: TGTGCCGGACAGGATCGGAACACTGAAGCTTTCTTT

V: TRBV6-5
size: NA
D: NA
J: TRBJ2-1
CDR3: CASSYRPGLNEQFF
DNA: TGTGCCAGCAGTTACAGGCCAGGGTTAAATGAGCAGTTCTTC

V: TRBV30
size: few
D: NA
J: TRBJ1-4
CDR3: CAWIRPGANEKLFF
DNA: TGTGCCTGGATACGGCCCGGGGCTAATGAAAAACTGTTTTTT

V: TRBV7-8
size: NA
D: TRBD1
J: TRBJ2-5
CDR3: CASSLWETGDEETQYF
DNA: TGTGCCAGCAGCTTATGGGAGACAGGGGACGAAGAGACCCAGTACTTC

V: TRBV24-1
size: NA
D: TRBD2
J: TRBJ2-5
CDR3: CATREASPGGTQYF
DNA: TGTGCCACTCGGGAGGCCTCCCCCGGGGGGACCCAGTACTTC

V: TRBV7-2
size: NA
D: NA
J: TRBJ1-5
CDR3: CASSLVSGNNQPQHF
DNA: TGTGCCAGCAGCTTAGTTTCAGGGAACAATCAGCCCCAGCATTTT

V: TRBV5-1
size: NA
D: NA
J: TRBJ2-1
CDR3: CASSLVRNEQFF
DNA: TGCGCCAGCAGCTTGGTACGGAATGAGCAGTTCTTC

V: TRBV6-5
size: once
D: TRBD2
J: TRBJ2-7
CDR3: CASSSPPRGAYEQYF
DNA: TGTGCCAGCAGTTCCCCTCCTCGGGGGGCCTACGAGCAGTACTTC

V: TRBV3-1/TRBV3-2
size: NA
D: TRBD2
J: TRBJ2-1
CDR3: CASSQVTLAGGFYNEQFF
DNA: TGTGCCAGCAGCCAAGTTACCCTAGCGGGGGGTTTTTACAATGAGCAGTTCTTC

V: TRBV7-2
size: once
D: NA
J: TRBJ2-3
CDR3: CASSSWGQFTDTQYF
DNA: TGTGCCAGCAGCTCCTGGGGGCAGTTCACAGATACGCAGTATTTT

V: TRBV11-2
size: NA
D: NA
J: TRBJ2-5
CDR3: CASTFAVGETQYF
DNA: TGTGCCAGCACCTTTGCCGTCGGGGAGACCCAGTACTTC

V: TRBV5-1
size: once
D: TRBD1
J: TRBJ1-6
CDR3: CASSFSGTGKSPLHF
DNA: TGCGCCAGCAGCTTCTCCGGGACAGGGAAATCACCCCTCCACTTT

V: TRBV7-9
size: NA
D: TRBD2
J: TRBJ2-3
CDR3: CASSRTSGGLGSTDTQYF
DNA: TGTGCCAGCAGCCGGACTAGCGGGGGATTGGGGTCCACAGATACGCAGTATTTT

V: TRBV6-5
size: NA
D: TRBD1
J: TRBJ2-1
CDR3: CASSLGTGYNEQFF
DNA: TGTGCCAGCAGTTTAGGGACAGGTTACAATGAGCAGTTCTTC

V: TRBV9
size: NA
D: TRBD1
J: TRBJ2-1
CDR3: CASSRDRGRNEQFF
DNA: TGTGCCAGCAGCCGGGACAGGGGGCGGAATGAGCAGTTCTTC

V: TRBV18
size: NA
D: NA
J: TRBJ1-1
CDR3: CASSPSGQIEAFF
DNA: TGTGCCAGCTCACCATCGGGTCAGATTGAAGCTTTCTTT

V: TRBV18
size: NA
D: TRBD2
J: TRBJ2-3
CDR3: CASSPPSLAGGDTQYF
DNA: TGTGCCAGCTCACCACCGAGCCTAGCGGGCGGGGATACGCAGTATTTT

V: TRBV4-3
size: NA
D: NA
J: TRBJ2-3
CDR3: CASSQAPGRDTMDTQYF
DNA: TGCGCCAGCAGCCAAGCGCCCGGCAGGGATACCATGGATACGCAGTATTTT

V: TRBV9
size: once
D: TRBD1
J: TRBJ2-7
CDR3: CASTGQGVGEQYF
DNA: TGTGCCAGCACTGGACAGGGGGTGGGCGAGCAGTACTTC

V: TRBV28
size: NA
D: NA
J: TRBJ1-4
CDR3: CASHPWRQVREKLFF
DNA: TGTGCCAGCCATCCCTGGAGACAGGTCCGTGAAAAACTGTTTTTT

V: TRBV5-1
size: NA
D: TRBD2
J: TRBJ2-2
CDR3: CASSGRGLVGTGELFF
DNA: TGCGCCAGCAGCGGGAGGGGACTAGTCGGCACCGGGGAGCTGTTTTTT

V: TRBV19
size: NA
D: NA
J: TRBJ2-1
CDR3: CASSIGAVEQFF
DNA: TGTGCCAGTAGTATAGGTGCGGTTGAGCAGTTCTTC

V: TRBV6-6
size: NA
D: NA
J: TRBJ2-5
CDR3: CASSGRDAGSRDQYF
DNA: TGTGCCAGCAGCGGCCGGGACGCGGGGTCGAGGGACCAGTACTTC

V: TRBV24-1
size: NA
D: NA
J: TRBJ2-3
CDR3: CATSDPQSTDTQYF
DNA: TGTGCCACCAGTGATCCACAGAGCACAGATACGCAGTATTTT

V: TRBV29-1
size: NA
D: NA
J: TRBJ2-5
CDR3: CSVDPQGGTQYF
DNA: TGCAGCGTTGACCCTCAGGGGGGGACCCAGTACTTC

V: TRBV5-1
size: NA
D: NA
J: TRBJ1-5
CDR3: CASSPGGLYSNQPQHF
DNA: TGCGCCAGCAGCCCCGGGGGGCTGTATAGCAATCAGCCCCAGCATTTT

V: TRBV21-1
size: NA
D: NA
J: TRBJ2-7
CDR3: CASSKEGGESEQYF
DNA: TGTGCCAGCAGCAAAGAGGGAGGGGAGTCTGAGCAGTACTTC

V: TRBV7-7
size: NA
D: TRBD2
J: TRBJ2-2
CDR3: CASSPPGLAHTGELFF
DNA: TGTGCCAGCAGCCCGCCGGGACTAGCCCACACCGGGGAGCTGTTTTTT

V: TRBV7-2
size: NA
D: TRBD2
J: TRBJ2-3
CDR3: CASSFSGRSSSTDTQYF
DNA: TGTGCCAGCAGCTTTAGCGGGCGATCTTCTAGCACAGATACGCAGTATTTT

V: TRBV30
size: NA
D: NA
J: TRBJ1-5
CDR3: CAWNSYNQPQHF
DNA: TGTGCCTGGAACTCCTACAATCAGCCCCAGCATTTT

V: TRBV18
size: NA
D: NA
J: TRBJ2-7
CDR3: CASSPPRGTQGNEQYF
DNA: TGTGCCAGCTCACCACCGCGGGGTACCCAGGGTAACGAGCAGTACTTC

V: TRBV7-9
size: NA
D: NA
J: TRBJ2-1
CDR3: CASSSSSAEQFF
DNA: TGTGCCAGCAGCTCCTCATCCGCGGAGCAGTTCTTC